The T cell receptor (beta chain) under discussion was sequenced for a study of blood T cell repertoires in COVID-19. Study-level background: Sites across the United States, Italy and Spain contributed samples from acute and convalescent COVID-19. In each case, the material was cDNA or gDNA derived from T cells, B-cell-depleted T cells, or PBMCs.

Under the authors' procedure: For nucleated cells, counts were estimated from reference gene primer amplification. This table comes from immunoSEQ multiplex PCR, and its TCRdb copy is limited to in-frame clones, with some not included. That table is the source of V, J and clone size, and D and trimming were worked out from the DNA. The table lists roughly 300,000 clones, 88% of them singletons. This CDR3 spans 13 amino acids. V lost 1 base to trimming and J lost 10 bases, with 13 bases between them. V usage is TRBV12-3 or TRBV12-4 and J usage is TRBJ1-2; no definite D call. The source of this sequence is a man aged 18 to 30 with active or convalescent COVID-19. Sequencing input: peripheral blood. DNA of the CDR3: TGTGCCAGCAGTTTAGGGTCCGGGTTTCCCTACACCTTC. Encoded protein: CASSLGSGFPYTF.